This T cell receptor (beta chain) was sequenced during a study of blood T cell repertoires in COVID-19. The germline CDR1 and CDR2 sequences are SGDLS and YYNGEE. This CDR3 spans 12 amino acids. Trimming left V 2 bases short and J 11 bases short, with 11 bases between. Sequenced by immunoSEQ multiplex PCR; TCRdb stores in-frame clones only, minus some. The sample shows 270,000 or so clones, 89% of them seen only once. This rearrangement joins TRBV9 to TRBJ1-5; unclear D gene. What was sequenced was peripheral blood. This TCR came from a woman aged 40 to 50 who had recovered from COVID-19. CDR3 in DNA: TGTGCCAGCAGCGTTGACGGAGGGACCCAGCATTTT. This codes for CASSVDGGTQHF.